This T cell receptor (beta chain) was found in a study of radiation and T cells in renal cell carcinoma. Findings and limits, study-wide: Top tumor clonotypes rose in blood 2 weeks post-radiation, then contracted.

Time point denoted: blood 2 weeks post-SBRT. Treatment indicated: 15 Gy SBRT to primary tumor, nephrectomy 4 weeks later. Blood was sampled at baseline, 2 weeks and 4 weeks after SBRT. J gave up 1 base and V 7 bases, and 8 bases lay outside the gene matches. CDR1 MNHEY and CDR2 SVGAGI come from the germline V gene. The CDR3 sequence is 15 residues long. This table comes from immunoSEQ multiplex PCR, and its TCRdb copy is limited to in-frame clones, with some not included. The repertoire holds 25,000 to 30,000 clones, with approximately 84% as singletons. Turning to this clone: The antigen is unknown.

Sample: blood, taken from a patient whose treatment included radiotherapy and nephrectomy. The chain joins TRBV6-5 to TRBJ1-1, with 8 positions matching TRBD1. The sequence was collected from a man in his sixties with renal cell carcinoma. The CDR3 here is CASKLQGVGNTEAFF. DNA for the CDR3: TGTGCCAGCAAGCTACAGGGGGTTGGGAACACTGAAGCTTTCTTT.